The next 12 T cell receptor beta chains were all read from a single sample in a study of CD8 T cells in ankylosing spondylitis (dated by TCRdb to about 2017). General findings and caveats noted by the study authors: Blood from ankylosing spondylitis patients appeared to be characterized by a TCR beta motif composed of under 10 highly homologous amino acid variants.

These receptors lack a known antigen. Library construction relied on 5' RACE. The instrument was an Illumina HiSeq 2500. The public reads were reanalyzed by TCRdb: fastp trimming at Q25, MiXCR alignment, in-frame beta chains only. Rows merge per CDR3 protein into single entries with the most common DNA and genes. The table for this sample lists fewer than 500,000 distinct CDR3 sequences; 20% to 30% of them were counted only once. Roughly 0.9% of the sample comes from the top ten. Sequencing input: blood, either unsorted or a sorted T cell fraction (not recorded which). These receptor sequences come from a male donor with ankylosing spondylitis.

V and J are TRBV24-1 and TRBJ2-7; 7 bases line up with TRBD2. CDR1 is KGHDR, CDR2 SFDVKD, per germline. The CDR3 contains 15 residues. V shed 5 bases, J shed 0 bases, and the junction held 6 bases outside the gene matches. CDR3 sequence (DNA): TGTGCCACCAGTGCCTCCGGGACTAACTCCTACGAGCAGTACTTC. Translating gives CATSASGTNSYEQYF.

The chain is built from TRBV2 and TRBJ1-4; a possible D gene is TRBD1 (5 bases). In germline, CDR1 is SNHLY, CDR2 FYNNEI. V lost 3 bases and J 7 bases, leaving 15 bases between the germline ends. The CDR3 extends over 15 amino acids. The DNA for the CDR3 is TGTGCCAGCAGTGATTTAAGGGGTGTCGGTGAAAAACTGTTTTTT. Protein sequence: CASSDLRGVGEKLFF.

This chain links TRBV4-1 with TRBJ2-4; D might be TRBD2 (5 bases). CDR1 is MGHRA, CDR2 YSYEKL, per germline. This CDR3 contains 17 residues. The V end was cut by 2 bases, the J end by 0 bases, with 14 bases between. The CDR3 region is CASSQPTFGVAKNIQYF. The CDR3 nucleotides read TGCGCCAGCAGCCAACCCACTTTCGGGGTAGCCAAAAACATTCAGTACTTC.

The sample holds a few counts of this clonotype. The chain couples TRBV6-1 to TRBJ2-5, with 13 bases matching TRBD2. The CDR3 totals 17 residues. CDR1 MNHNS and CDR2 SASEGT come from the germline V gene. Trimming cost V 4 bases and J 4 bases; bases outside gene matches: 9. This chain's CDR3 is CASSGRLAGGIRETQYF. In DNA, the CDR3 is TGTGCCAGCAGTGGAAGACTAGCGGGAGGCATCAGAGAGACCCAGTACTTC.

This chain links TRBV6-1 with TRBJ2-5, with unresolved D. The CDR3 has 13 residues. V dropped 5 bases and J dropped 5 bases, with 12 bases sitting between them. CDR1 is MNHNS and CDR2 is SASEGT in the germline V gene. This CDR3 is CASSPYRWETQYF. The CDR3 nucleotides read TGTGCCAGCAGTCCCTATCGATGGGAGACCCAGTACTTC.

This clonotype was observed once. The CDR3 region is CASSELGQGAKDTQYF. The CDR3, as DNA: TGTGCCAGCAGTGAATTAGGGCAGGGGGCGAAGGATACGCAGTATTTT. J is TRBJ2-3 and V is TRBV25-1; 8 bases agree with TRBD1. The CDR3 sequence is 16 residues long. CDR1 is MGHDK, CDR2 SYGVNS, per germline. The V segment lost 1 base and the J segment 6 bases; nucleotides outside the gene matches: 9.

This clonotype was seen a few times. The chain is built from TRBV15 and TRBJ2-3, with 9 positions matching TRBD1. V shed 5 bases and J 4 bases; nucleotides not matched to a gene: 7. Germline V gene sequence: CDR1 LNHNV, CDR2 YYDKDF (reference sequence). The length of the CDR3 is 15 residues. CDR3 nucleotide sequence: TGTGCCACCAGCGGCCGGGACAGGGCGGCAGATACGCAGTATTTT. This sequence encodes CATSGRDRAADTQYF.

This rearrangement joins TRBV12-3 or TRBV12-4 to TRBJ2-3; D is possibly TRBD2 (6 bases). The ends were cut back, 8 bases at V and 2 bases at J, with 11 bases in the middle. This CDR3 has 13 amino acids. The CDR3 loop reads CASEDYSTDTQYF. In DNA, the CDR3 is TGTGCCAGCGAGGACTACTCCACAGATACGCAGTATTTT.

The chain employs TRBV28 and TRBJ2-1; D gene ambiguous. Germline-derived CDR1 and CDR2 are MDHEN and SYDVKM. Trimming left V 5 bases short and J 3 bases short, with 14 bases between. The CDR3 has 15 amino acids. The CDR3 region has the DNA TGTGCCAGCAGTCCCGCTAGTACCCTCTACAATGAGCAGTTCTTC. Translated, it gives CASSPASTLYNEQFF. Complete variable domain (other parts from reference TRBV28 and TRBJ2-1): DVKVTQSSRYLVKRTGEKVFLECVQDMDHENMFWYRQDPGLGLRLIYFSYDVKMKEKGDIPEGYSVSREKKERFSLILESASTNQTSMYLCASSPASTLYNEQFFGPGTRLTVL.

The rearrangement joins TRBV10-3 to TRBJ1-5; 7 nucleotides line up with TRBD1. This CDR3 spans 15 amino acids. Germline V CDR1 and CDR2: ENHRY, SYGVKD. With V trimmed by 3 bases and J by 7 bases, 9 bases remained unmatched. CDR3 coding DNA: TGTGCCATCAGTGAAATACAGGGGACCGGCCAGCCCCAGCATTTT. It codes for CAISEIQGTGQPQHF.

This clonotype was counted only a few times. V is TRBV5-1 and J is TRBJ1-6, with D uncertain. CDR1 is SGHRS and CDR2 is YFSETQ in the germline V gene. V was shortened by 1 base and J by 7 bases, with 6 bases between the two germline ends. This CDR3 comprises 13 residues. The CDR3 spells CASSLPDNSPLHF. In DNA, the CDR3 is TGCGCCAGCAGCTTGCCCGACAATTCACCCCTCCACTTT.

The chain carries TRBV20-1 and TRBJ2-5; the D gene is possibly TRBD2 (5 bases). The CDR3 runs 15 residues. Trimming left V 3 bases short and J 5 bases short, with 19 bases between. Germline V gene sequence: CDR1 DFQATT, CDR2 SNEGSKA (reference sequence). CDR3 in amino acids: CSARLLGWDEETQYF. In nucleotides, the CDR3 is TGCAGTGCTAGGCTACTAGGTTGGGATGAGGAGACCCAGTACTTC.